This T cell receptor beta chain was captured by sequencing in a study of CD8+ T cells in alopecia areata. Across the whole study: Treated patients swallowed 5 to 10 mg of oral tofacitinib twice daily. Percent affected scalp area, the SALT score, rated treated patients' severity.

This clone turned up a few times. The antigen is unknown. The treatment was: oral pan-JAK inhibitor, 5-10 mg twice daily. Study-wide results and limits: It was observed that many expanded lesional clones persisted in scalp and blood during tofacitinib.

Germline assignment: CDR1 ENHRY and CDR2 SYGVKD. V trimming: 10 bases; J trimming: 2 bases; junction bases outside the gene matches: 5. This CDR3 has 13 amino acids. Sequencing relied on a cDNA template that was reverse transcribed from extracted RNA. The protocol was immunoSEQ multiplex PCR, while the TCRdb copy is restricted to in-frame clones and leaves out a portion. The sample lists 180,000 or so clones, 58% occurring once. The source of this sequence is a human donor with alopecia areata. V and J are TRBV10-3 and TRBJ2-5, with 9 bases lining up with TRBD1. The sequenced sample was CD4+ T cells sorted from blood, obtained at week 24, from a patient treated with tofacitinib. DNA of the CDR3: TGTGCCACCCGGACAGGGGTACAAGAGACCCAGTACTTC. It translates to CATRTGVQETQYF.